The TCR beta chain described here comes from a study of T cells after yellow fever vaccination. Whole-study context: Any fraction with a low cell number was prepared using SMART-Seq v4 Ultra Low Input.

Study findings and constraints: The study re-detected most primary-vaccination clones after the booster (96% CD4, around 90% CD8).

Germline V gives CDR1 SGHTA, CDR2 FQGTGA. Trimming removed 5 bases from V and 1 base from J, with 11 bases in between. This CDR3 has 14 residues. A remark on this clonotype: The antigen remains undetermined.

TCRdb reprocessed the 5' RACE reads with MiXCR, giving one entry per CDR3 protein. The table has roughly 330,000 distinct CDR3 sequences, 3.5% to 4.5% seen once. This specimen consisted of PBMCs, obtained 5 days after the yellow fever booster vaccination. The sequence was obtained from a man younger than 30 who received the YFV17D yellow fever vaccine. V is TRBV7-3 and J is TRBJ1-1; D possibly corresponds to TRBD1 (5 bases). In nucleotides, the CDR3 is TGTGCCAGCAGCCCAGGACACAAGAACACTGAAGCTTTCTTT. Amino acids: CASSPGHKNTEAFF.